This T cell receptor (beta chain) was recovered during a study of a mutant IDH1 vaccine in newly diagnosed glioma listed by TCRdb under 2021. About the full investigation: Vaccination was initiated 4-6 weeks after radiotherapy alone, or concurrently with temozolomide cycles in the chemotherapy-containing groups. The week-35 safety follow-up took place at visit V12, and the week-47 end of study took place at visit V13. Prior to enrollment, patients had been given standard therapy consisting of radiotherapy alone, temozolomide alone, or radiochemotherapy with temozolomide, with the combination given to most patients. Longitudinal TCRB deep sequencing was done for roughly 23 treated patients, wherever samples were available for exploratory analyses. Peripheral blood samples were drawn at six visits, namely V03 (baseline), V05, V07, V10, V12 and V13. Of the roughly 30 treated patients, roughly 60% were male and approximately 38% were female, and the mean age was 40.4 years.

To prepare the library, the immunoSEQ multiplex PCR assay was applied. Rearranged TCR beta chain sequences were amplified with the hsTCRB Kit following the manufacturer's protocol. TCRB libraries were sequenced on an Illumina MiSeq. In the paper's pipeline: The proprietary platform of the kit vendor was used for demultiplexing, trimming and gene mapping. In TCRdb, the immuneACCESS table is reduced to in-frame sequences with V and J assigned. These tables do not hold every clone; where another copy was compared, an unresolved V gene accounts for under half, and the others remain unexplained. Clone size and V and J calls were adopted from that table, with D and trimming inferred from the DNA. For this sample there are 50,000 to 70,000 clones; roughly nine tenths appear just once. The ten largest account for around 1.5% of the sample. Concerning this clone: This receptor's antigen is unknown. Base qualities are not at hand, and no much larger clone is one base apart.

The study at large found these results: Immune responses induced by the vaccine were seen in more than 85% of patients across multiple MHC alleles. It was noted by the authors that analyses of patient blood samples could not be reproduced owing to sample limitations. PBMC samples for TCRB deep sequencing were selected based on availability. Pseudoprogression seemed to be unrelated to changes in the top peripheral T cell clonotypes found by TCRB sequencing.

After removal of 4 bases from V and 9 bases from J, the junction retains 3 bases not matched to a gene. CDR1 and CDR2 are drawn from the germline V gene: SGHRS, YFSETQ. From cysteine to phenylalanine, the CDR3 is 12 amino acids long. Only the CDR3 part of the read is kept: 36 bases, read in frame from the first base. The time point label for this specimen denotes: week 35, safety follow-up. Every vaccine dose consisted of 300 ug of a 20-mer mutant IDH1 peptide in Montanide, administered subcutaneously together with topical imiquimod. Patients were given eight vaccinations, in weeks 1, 3, 5, 7, 11, 15, 19 and 23, which matched visits V03 through V10. All donors had newly diagnosed IDH1-mutant astrocytomas of WHO grade 3 or 4 that showed loss of nuclear ATRX. The samples were drawn from NOA16, a multicentre, single-arm, open-label phase I trial in Germany that tested a mutant IDH1 peptide vaccine in humans for the first time. Genomic DNA for TCRB sequencing was extracted from EDTA blood using the DNeasy Blood and Tissue Kit.

The receptor was derived from a man in his forties with glioma. This material consisted of PBMCs, taken from a glioma patient whose treatment included an IDH1 peptide vaccine. Recombination connected TRBV5-1 to TRBJ2-1, with TRBD2 matching 8 junction bases. CDR3 region: CASSVTSVEQFF. The DNA sequence is as follows: TGCGCCAGCAGCGTGACTAGCGTTGAGCAGTTCTTC.